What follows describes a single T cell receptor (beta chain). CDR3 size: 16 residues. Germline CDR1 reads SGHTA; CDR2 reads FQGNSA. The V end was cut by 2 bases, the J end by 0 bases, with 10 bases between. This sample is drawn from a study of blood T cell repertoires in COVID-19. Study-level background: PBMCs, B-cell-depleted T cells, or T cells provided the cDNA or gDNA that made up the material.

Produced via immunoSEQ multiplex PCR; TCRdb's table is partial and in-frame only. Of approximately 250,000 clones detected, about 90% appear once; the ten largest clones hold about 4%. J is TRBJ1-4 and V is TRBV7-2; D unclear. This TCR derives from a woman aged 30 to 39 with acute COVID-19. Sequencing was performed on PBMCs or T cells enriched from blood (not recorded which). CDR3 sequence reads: CASSLFPVATNEKLFF. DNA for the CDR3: TGTGCCAGCAGCTTATTCCCTGTAGCAACTAATGAAAAACTGTTTTTT.